The 15 T cell receptor beta chains below were found in one sample sequenced in a study of T cells in Graves' hyperthyroidism and ophthalmopathy. Amplification of TCR beta CDR3 regions was performed using RNA transcripts as template. The primer set for the first-round RT-PCR of the TCR CDR3 was HTBI. MiXCR, run by TCRdb on the multiplex PCR reads, gives a single entry per CDR3 protein. Of 730,000 or so distinct CDR3 sequences listed, roughly a sixth are singletons. Specimen: blood. The source is a woman aged 45-65 years with Graves' hyperthyroidism that later progressed to Graves' ophthalmopathy.

There are many counts of this clonotype. V is TRBV20-1 and J is TRBJ2-1, with a possible D match to TRBD1 (5 bases). The CDR3 is 14 amino acids. In germline, CDR1 is DFQATT, CDR2 SNEGSKA (reference sequence). Deletions cut 5 bases from V and 0 bases from J, with 11 bases between. DNA for the CDR3: TGCAGTGCTTTACAGGTATACTCCTACAATGAGCAGTTCTTC. Encoded protein: CSALQVYSYNEQFF.

The chain combines TRBV19 with TRBJ1-1, with 9 bases aligning to TRBD1. This CDR3 comprises 13 residues. V was pared by 6 bases and J by 4 bases, with 3 bases of the junction left unmatched. Germline lookup yields CDR1 LNHDA and CDR2 SQIVND (reference sequence). The CDR3, as DNA: TGTGCCAGTAGCGCACAGGGGGCCACTGAAGCTTTCTTT. It codes for CASSAQGATEAFF.

In the case of this clonotype: One end of the junction does not line up with germline, which may come from a read error. Here the CDR3 reads CASSNSRTGRNEQYF. As DNA, the CDR3 is TGTGCCAGCAGTAACTCACGGACAGGGAGGAACGAGCAGTACTTC. The V gene is TRBV6-5, the J gene TRBJ2-7, with 8 bases fitting TRBD1. CDR1 and CDR2 from the germline V gene are MNHEY and SVGAGI. The CDR3 has 15 amino acids.

In its sample, this clonotype was seen a few times. The rearrangement links TRBV7-8 to TRBJ1-4; a weak D match, TRBD1 (5 bases). CDR1 is SGHVS and CDR2 is FQNEAQ in the germline V gene. This CDR3 is 16 amino acids long. Trimming shortened V by 1 base and J by 6 bases, and 15 bases separated the two germline ends. This CDR3 is CASSLGTGTWDEKLFF. CDR3 bases: TGTGCCAGCAGCTTAGGGACCGGGACCTGGGATGAAAAACTGTTTTTT.

This chain uses TRBV5-1 with TRBJ2-5; 11 positions agree with TRBD2. The CDR3 spans 16 residues. V trimming: 3 bases; J trimming: 4 bases; junction bases outside the gene matches: 8. Per germline, CDR1 SGHRS and CDR2 YFSETQ. DNA of the CDR3: TGCGCCAGCAGCTGGGACGTAGCGGGAGGGTCAGAGACCCAGTACTTC. Translating it yields CASSWDVAGGSETQYF.

In this sample, this clonotype turned up many times. J is TRBJ1-2 and V is TRBV5-1; D gene unclear. Germline lookup yields CDR1 SGHRS and CDR2 YFSETQ. This CDR3 has 13 residues. With 6 bases removed from V and 4 bases from J, the gap between germline ends came to 13 bases. CDR3 coding DNA: TGCGCCAGCACTCTTGGGGTTCCCTATGGCTACACCTTC. Translated, it gives CASTLGVPYGYTF.

The genes are TRBV5-1 and TRBJ1-2; D is perhaps TRBD1 (6 bases). CDR1 SGHRS and CDR2 YFSETQ come from the germline V gene. The CDR3 runs 15 residues. Between the trimmed V and J ends, which lost 0 bases and 4 bases, there was a span of 13 bases. The CDR3, as DNA: TGCGCCAGCAGCTTGGCGGGCAGGGGACTCTATGGCTACACCTTC. It encodes CASSLAGRGLYGYTF. Full variable domain (rest looked up from reference TRBV5-1 and TRBJ1-2): KAGVTQTPRYLIKTRGQQVTLSCSPISGHRSVSWYQQTPGQGLQFLFEYFSETQRNKGNFPGRFSGRQFSNSRSEMNVSTLELGDSALYLCASSLAGRGLYGYTFGSGTRLTVV.

This clonotype has just a few counts. The rearrangement joins TRBV27 to TRBJ1-1, with D uncertain. CDR3 length equals 14 residues. V was cut by 1 base and J by 1 base, with 7 bases left in between. The germline gives CDR1 MNHEY, CDR2 SMNVEV (reference sequence). CDR3 DNA sequence: TGTGCCAGCAGTTTATTCATGGGGAACACTGAAGCTTTCTTT. It is translated as CASSLFMGNTEAFF.

This clonotype was counted a few times. The chain employs TRBV29-1 and TRBJ2-7; D could derive from TRBD1 or TRBD2 (6 bases each). The CDR3 is 15 residues long. The V gene's germline CDR1 is SQVTM and CDR2 ANQGSEA. The V and J ends lost 3 bases and 3 bases respectively, with 18 bases between them. CDR3 in amino acids: CSVDGGPGADYEQYF. In DNA form, the CDR3 reads TGCAGCGTTGATGGGGGGCCGGGGGCGGACTACGAGCAGTACTTC.

A word on this clonotype: This may arise from a read error, as a much more abundant clone is one base away. This chain connects TRBV18 to TRBJ2-5; D is ambiguous. CDR3 length: 10 residues. The V gene's germline CDR1 is KGHSH and CDR2 LQKENI. The CDR3 DNA reads as TGTACCAGCTCAGGCGAGACCCAGTACTTC. This encodes CTSSGETQYF.

There are many counts of this clonotype. The chain couples TRBV24-1 to TRBJ2-1, with 8 bases fitting TRBD1. The CDR3 length is 16 residues. V gave up 4 bases and J gave up 6 bases; unmatched junction bases: 10. Germline CDR1 KGHDR, CDR2 SFDVKD. The CDR3 reads CATSDQDRVTGNEQFF. DNA for the CDR3: TGTGCCACCAGTGACCAGGACAGGGTTACCGGCAATGAGCAGTTCTTC.

Many counts were recorded for this clonotype. The CDR3 spells CSARDDEQFDTEAFF. The CDR3, as DNA: TGCAGTGCTAGAGACGATGAACAGTTCGACACTGAAGCTTTCTTT. The V and J genes are TRBV20-1 and TRBJ1-1; D gene uncertain. The CDR3 sequence is 15 residues long. V was shortened by 0 bases and J by 3 bases, with 14 bases between the two germline ends. In germline, CDR1 is DFQATT, CDR2 SNEGSKA (reference sequence).

Here the CDR3 reads CASSLSGGNSGNTIYF. As DNA, the CDR3 is TGCGCCAGCAGCTTGTCGGGAGGGAACTCTGGAAACACCATATATTTT. The rearrangement uses TRBV5-1 and TRBJ1-3; D ambiguous. Looked up from germline, CDR1 is SGHRS and CDR2 is YFSETQ. Between the trimmed V and J ends, which lost 1 base and 0 bases, there was a span of 11 bases. The CDR3 has 16 amino acids.

CDR3 in DNA: TGTGCCAGCAGTTCCGGGACAGGGGCATACTACGAGCAGTACTTC. This translates into CASSSGTGAYYEQYF. The V and J genes are TRBV6-1 and TRBJ2-7; TRBD1 agrees at 10 bases. Per the germline V gene, CDR1 is MNHNS and CDR2 is SASEGT. CDR3 length equals 15 residues. The V segment lost 5 bases and the J segment 3 bases; nucleotides outside the gene matches: 7.

Many counts were recorded for this clonotype. This rearrangement joins TRBV2 to TRBJ1-5, with D hard to call. V lost 11 bases to trimming and J lost 0 bases, with 11 bases between them. The CDR3 consists of 13 residues. CDR1 and CDR2 from the germline V gene are SNHLY and FYNNEI. The DNA for the CDR3 is TGTGCCTCTATGAGGGTTAGCAATCAGCCCCAGCATTTT. Translating gives CASMRVSNQPQHF.